Below, one TCR beta chain is given with its context. The sample comes from a study of blood T cell repertoires in COVID-19. Some clones are missing from TCRdb's copy, which holds only in-frame ones; the method was immunoSEQ multiplex PCR. The sample holds 200,000 or so clones, roughly 90% seen once. The V gene lost 7 bases and the J gene lost 2 bases, with 11 bases spanning the gap. Germline V gene sequence: CDR1 MNHEY, CDR2 SVGAGI. CDR3 length equals 13 residues. The source of this sequence is a woman in her 30s who had recovered from COVID-19. The source material was PBMCs or T cells enriched from blood (not recorded which). The chain joins TRBV6-5 to TRBJ2-5, with D tentatively TRBD2 (6 bases). CDR3 protein: CASTFGGQETQYF. CDR3 sequence (DNA): TGTGCCAGCACCTTCGGGGGTCAAGAGACCCAGTACTTC.